This entry lists 29 T cell receptor beta chains sequenced from one sample in a study of blood T cell repertoires in COVID-19 (dated by TCRdb to 2020 to 2022). Library prep was done by the immunoSEQ multiplex PCR assay. What TCRdb holds here is the immuneACCESS table cut down to in-frame rearrangements. Part of the clones is not present; checked against another copy, under half of the missing clones reflect an unresolved V gene, and the others are unexplained. For this sample there are under 200,000 clones; about four fifths appear just once. Approximately 6% of the sample is held by the ten biggest clonotypes. The sequencing sample was made of peripheral blood. These receptors were taken from a middle-aged woman with COVID-19, enrolled during active disease.

In this sample, this clone turned up a few times. The V gene is TRBV4-3, the J gene TRBJ1-1, with D possibly TRBD1 on 5 matching bases. From germline, CDR1 is LGHNA and CDR2 YSLEER. The CDR3 has 17 amino acids. The ends were cut back, 2 bases at V and 5 bases at J, with 21 bases in the middle. As DNA, the CDR3 is TGCGCCAGCAGCCAAAGATCATTAGGGGAAAGGAATACTGAAGCTTTCTTT. This translates into CASSQRSLGERNTEAFF.

The sample holds one count of this clone. This sequence joins TRBV19 and TRBJ2-2, with 8 bases aligning to TRBD1. Germline V gene sequence: CDR1 LNHDA, CDR2 SQIVND (reference sequence). The CDR3 is 14 residues long. Trimming removed 1 base from V and 8 bases from J; junction bases left unmatched: 3. The DNA for the CDR3 is TGTGCCAGTAGTATAGGTACAGGGGGTGGGGAGCTGTTTTTT. Translating gives CASSIGTGGGELFF.

This chain uses TRBV6-4 with TRBJ2-3, with 8 bases matching TRBD2. The CDR3 is made up of 17 amino acids. J lost 2 bases, V lost 2 bases, and 9 bases had no gene match. Germline loops: CDR1 MRHNA, CDR2 SNTAGT. CDR3 nucleotides: TGTGCCAGCAGTGACCGGGGGAGGACTAGCTTCACAGATACGCAGTATTTT. It translates to CASSDRGRTSFTDTQYF.

This sequence joins TRBV5-4 and TRBJ2-7; 8 bases line up with TRBD1. Germline V gene sequence: CDR1 SGHNT, CDR2 YYREEE (reference sequence). This CDR3 has 16 amino acids. Trimming removed 2 bases from V and 0 bases from J; junction bases left unmatched: 7. CDR3 nucleotides: TGTGCCAGCAGCTTAGGAACAGGGGGGAGCTCCTACGAGCAGTACTTC. As protein: CASSLGTGGSSYEQYF.

This chain joins TRBV5-4 and TRBJ2-5, with 7 bases matching TRBD2. The CDR3 length is 16 residues. Trimming took 3 bases from V and 1 from J; bases not matched to a gene: 9. Germline assignment: CDR1 SGHNT and CDR2 YYREEE (reference sequence). CDR3 nucleotide sequence: TGTGCCAGCAGCTGGGCCCCTATAGCGGGCCAAGAGACCCAGTACTTC. Translated, it gives CASSWAPIAGQETQYF.

This clone came up once. The rearrangement joins TRBV4-1 to TRBJ1-1; D is perhaps TRBD1 (6 bases). The CDR3 is 17 amino acids. The V and J ends lost 1 base and 4 bases respectively, with 19 bases between them. Germline V gene sequence: CDR1 MGHRA, CDR2 YSYEKL. CDR3 coding DNA: TGCGCCAGCAGCCAAGTCAGGGAGGGTAGGGGGAGCACTGAAGCTTTCTTT. This translates into CASSQVREGRGSTEAFF.

The rearrangement joins TRBV5-1 to TRBJ2-7; no definite D call. This CDR3 has 17 amino acids. Germline values: CDR1 SGHRS, CDR2 YFSETQ. Deletions cut 6 bases from V and 0 bases from J, with 22 bases between. The CDR3 region is CASKSISSSLNSYEQYF. For the CDR3, the DNA is TGCGCCAGCAAGAGCATTAGTTCTTCATTGAACTCCTACGAGCAGTACTTC.

The chain recombines TRBV7-3 with TRBJ2-2, with 11 nucleotides matching TRBD1. Per the germline V gene, CDR1 is SGHTA and CDR2 is FQGTGA. V was clipped by 5 bases and J by 4 bases; unmatched bases: 6. The CDR3 has 16 residues. The CDR3 spells CASSSTGTGGTGELFF. The CDR3 region has the DNA TGTGCCAGCAGCAGCACTGGGACAGGGGGCACCGGGGAGCTGTTTTTT.

The chain carries TRBV3-1 (or the pseudogene TRBV3-2) and TRBJ1-1; D ambiguous. This CDR3 comprises 13 residues. Deletions cut 5 bases from V and 4 bases from J, with 11 bases between. The germline gives CDR1 LGHDT, CDR2 YNNKEL (reference sequence). DNA of the CDR3: TGTGCCAGCAGCTTGGAGAGCCGCACTGAAGCTTTCTTT. Translating it yields CASSLESRTEAFF.

This clone has just a few counts. This chain connects TRBV4-1 to TRBJ1-2; D is ambiguous. V was cut by 1 base and J by 4 bases, with 13 bases left in between. This CDR3 has 15 residues. Germline V gives CDR1 MGHRA, CDR2 YSYEKL. CDR3 sequence: CASSQVAGSVYGYTF. Here the CDR3 DNA reads TGCGCCAGCAGCCAAGTTGCAGGTTCGGTCTATGGCTACACCTTC.

J is TRBJ2-2 and V is TRBV5-4; D gene ambiguous. The CDR3 contains 14 residues. Per the germline V gene, CDR1 is SGHNT and CDR2 is YYREEE (reference sequence). Trimming took 3 bases from V and 7 from J, leaving 13 bases between them. Here the CDR3 reads CASSSALLNGELFF. CDR3 DNA: TGTGCCAGCAGCTCCGCATTACTCAACGGGGAGCTGTTTTTT.

CDR3 amino acids: CASSVEGGWDSIMNTEAFF. Written as DNA, the CDR3 is TGTGCCAGCAGCGTAGAAGGTGGTTGGGACAGTATAATGAACACTGAAGCTTTCTTT. The rearrangement uses TRBV9 and TRBJ1-1, with TRBD1 matching 7 bases. V lost 0 bases to trimming and J lost 0 bases; unmatched junction nucleotides: 14. Germline values: CDR1 SGDLS, CDR2 YYNGEE. The CDR3 loop spans 19 amino acids.

The genes are TRBV5-1 and TRBJ2-1, with a weak D call TRBD2 (5 bases). The CDR3 is 14 residues long. CDR1 is SGHRS, CDR2 YFSETQ, per germline. V lost 7 bases and J lost 5, with 16 bases in between. This CDR3 is CASARLDGDNEQFF. DNA for the CDR3: TGCGCCAGCGCCCGCTTAGACGGGGACAATGAGCAGTTCTTC.

This clone was seen a single time. The V call is TRBV18, the J call TRBJ1-1; D is unresolved. There are 13 residues in the CDR3. V was shortened by 3 bases and J by 11 bases, with 16 bases between the two germline ends. CDR1 and CDR2 (germline): KGHSH, LQKENI. The chain's CDR3 is CASSPERNAGAFF. The CDR3 bases are TGTGCCAGCTCACCCGAACGGAATGCGGGGGCTTTCTTT.

This chain joins TRBV3-1 (or the pseudogene TRBV3-2) and TRBJ2-3; D not resolved. Trimming stripped 4 bases from V and 0 bases from J, with 5 bases between. CDR1 is LGHDT, CDR2 YNNKEL, per germline (reference sequence). The CDR3 has 13 residues. This CDR3 is CASSPASTDTQYF. Written as DNA, the CDR3 is TGTGCCAGCAGCCCAGCGAGCACAGATACGCAGTATTTT.

This clone was counted ten times or more. The chain carries TRBV12-3 or TRBV12-4 and TRBJ1-4; possibly TRBD1 for D (5 bases). Trimming pared 10 bases from V and 7 bases from J, leaving 16 bases between. This CDR3 is 13 amino acids long. CDR3 region: CATGMRGGEKLFF. CDR3 coding DNA: TGTGCCACGGGGATGAGGGGAGGTGAAAAACTGTTTTTT.

V gene TRBV5-1 combines with J gene TRBJ2-3, with 10 bases aligning to TRBD2. The CDR3 runs to 17 residues. With 3 bases clipped from V and 1 base from J, the junction kept 8 bases outside the gene matches. The germline CDR1 and CDR2 sequences are SGHRS and YFSETQ. The CDR3 region has the DNA TGCGCCAGCAGCTCCAGCAGAACTAGCGGGGGCACAGATACGCAGTATTTT. Translated: CASSSSRTSGGTDTQYF.

The rearrangement uses TRBV2 and TRBJ1-2, with 8 positions matching TRBD1. The CDR3 consists of 15 residues. Trimming removed 8 bases from V and 8 bases from J; junction bases left unmatched: 16. CDR1 is SNHLY, CDR2 FYNNEI, per germline. The CDR3 region is CASSVGQGILGGYTF. DNA for the CDR3: TGTGCCAGCTCTGTTGGACAGGGAATTTTGGGCGGCTACACCTTC. Full variable domain (missing parts from reference TRBV2 and TRBJ1-2): EPEVTQTPSHQVTQMGQEVILRCVPISNHLYFYWYRQILGQKVEFLVSFYNNEISEKSEIFDDQFSVERPDGSNFTLKIRSTKLEDSAMYFCASSVGQGILGGYTFGSGTRLTVV.

This sequence joins TRBV25-1 and TRBJ2-1, with TRBD2 matching over 9 bases. The CDR3 consists of 16 residues. CDR1 is MGHDK and CDR2 is SYGVNS in the germline V gene. The V and J ends lost 0 bases and 1 base, in that order; junction bases with no gene match: 1. The CDR3 coding sequence is TGTGCCAGCAGTGAATATAGCGGGAGATCCTACAATGAGCAGTTCTTC. This encodes CASSEYSGRSYNEQFF.

The chain combines TRBV5-1 with TRBJ2-1, with TRBD2 matching over 16 bases. The germline V gene encodes CDR1 SGHRS and CDR2 YFSETQ. The J segment lost 8 bases and the V segment lost 4 bases, leaving 15 bases of the junction unmatched. This CDR3 spans 19 amino acids. The DNA for the CDR3 is TGCGCCAGCAGCACGGGACTAGCGGGAGGGCCCGGTAAAGCGGATGAGCAGTTCTTC. Translating gives CASSTGLAGGPGKADEQFF.

This chain joins TRBV29-1 and TRBJ1-2; 7 nucleotides agree with TRBD1. The V gene end was trimmed by 4 bases and the J gene end by 4 bases; junction bases not matched to a gene: 3. Germline loops: CDR1 SQVTM, CDR2 ANQGSEA. CDR3 size: 12 residues. The CDR3 spells CSVGGTAYGYTF. DNA of the CDR3: TGCAGCGTTGGGGGGACAGCCTATGGCTACACCTTC.

The CDR3 is CASSLVREETQYF. The CDR3 coding sequence is TGTGCCAGCAGCTTAGTGCGGGAAGAGACCCAGTACTTC. The J gene is TRBJ2-5, the V gene TRBV7-2, with a weak D call TRBD2 (5 bases). Trimming stripped 1 base from V and 3 bases from J, with 6 bases between. The CDR3 covers 13 residues. Germline values: CDR1 SGHTA, CDR2 FQGNSA.

Only one count was recorded for this clone. The chain carries TRBV30 and TRBJ1-2, with D possibly being TRBD1 (6 bases). The V gene's germline CDR1 is GTSNPN and CDR2 SVGIG (reference sequence). Deletions cut 2 bases from V and 5 bases from J, with 12 bases between. The CDR3 extends over 13 amino acids. The CDR3 loop reads CAWSSDSQYGYTF. In DNA, the CDR3 is TGTGCCTGGAGTTCGGACAGCCAGTATGGCTACACCTTC.

The J gene is TRBJ1-2, the V gene TRBV12-3 or TRBV12-4, with a weak D call TRBD1 (5 bases). This CDR3 is built from 12 residues. V lost 1 base to trimming and J lost 8 bases, with 8 bases between them. The CDR3 region has the DNA TGTGCCAGCAGTTTAGACGGGGGGGGCTACACCTTC. Amino acid sequence: CASSLDGGGYTF.

Only a few counts were recorded for this clone. This chain connects TRBV11-2 to TRBJ2-1, with 8 bases matching TRBD1. V trimming: 5 bases; J trimming: 11 bases; junction bases outside the gene matches: 5. The CDR3 contains 12 residues. Germline V gene lookup returns CDR1 SGHAT and CDR2 FQNNGV. In DNA form, the CDR3 reads TGTGCCAGCAGCCCCCGGACAGGGCAGCAGTTCTTC. This gives the protein CASSPRTGQQFF.

This chain joins TRBV5-5 and TRBJ2-7; D ambiguous. The ends were cut back, 4 bases at V and 3 bases at J, with 8 bases in the middle. The V gene's germline CDR1 is SGHKS and CDR2 YYEKEE (reference sequence). The CDR3 contains 12 residues. The CDR3 loop is CASSTVVYEQYF. The CDR3 DNA follows: TGTGCCAGCAGCACTGTCGTCTACGAGCAGTACTTC.

This clone was recorded a few times. CDR3 loop: CASSLQTGGNTDTQYF. The CDR3 nucleotides are TGCGCCAGCAGTCTCCAGACAGGCGGTAATACAGATACGCAGTATTTT. The V call is TRBV5-1, the J call TRBJ2-3, with D possibly TRBD1 on 6 matching bases. Germline V gene sequence: CDR1 SGHRS, CDR2 YFSETQ. V was shortened by 5 bases and J by 3 bases, with 19 bases between the two germline ends. This CDR3 comprises 16 residues. The full variable domain, rest sourced from reference TRBV5-1 and TRBJ2-3, is KAGVTQTPRYLIKTRGQQVTLSCSPISGHRSVSWYQQTPGQGLQFLFEYFSETQRNKGNFPGRFSGRQFSNSRSEMNVSTLELGDSALYLCASSLQTGGNTDTQYFGPGTRLTVL.

V gene TRBV7-9 combines with J gene TRBJ1-3; 9 bases agree with TRBD1. This CDR3 comprises 16 residues. Germline CDR1 is SEHNR and CDR2 is FQNEAQ (reference sequence). V was pared by 5 bases and J by 4 bases, with 9 bases of the junction left unmatched. The CDR3 nucleotides read TGTGCCAGCAGCCCCGCGTACGGGACAGGGGGAAACACCATATATTTT. Translating it yields CASSPAYGTGGNTIYF.

V gene TRBV19 combines with J gene TRBJ2-1; a possible D gene is TRBD1 (7 bases). This CDR3 contains 15 residues. Between the trimmed V and J ends, which lost 2 bases and 8 bases, there was a span of 16 bases. CDR1 is LNHDA, CDR2 SQIVND, per germline (reference sequence). The CDR3 protein is CASSIRQGLSDEQFF. CDR3 DNA sequence: TGTGCCAGTAGTATACGACAGGGACTTTCCGATGAGCAGTTCTTC.